This TCR beta chain derives from a study of cytotoxic CD8 clonotypes in ibrutinib-treated CLL. CDR3 size: 17 residues. The study, taken as a whole, reports: Clonality increased at ibrutinib response and stayed stable in sustained remission. At progression, however, it fell back toward baseline.

Clones were sequenced by immunoSEQ multiplex PCR, and TCRdb holds only the in-frame ones, with some missing. Counted here are some 150,000 clones, about 70% occurring once; the ten biggest clones make up roughly 4.7%. As regards this clone: Its antigen is as yet unknown.

The chain has TRBV21-1 and TRBJ2-4; the D segment call TRBD1 is taken from the table without a DNA check. TRBV21-1 is a pseudogene locus. The specimen was PBMCs, collected after 24 months of ibrutinib treatment. This sequence was found in a human donor with chronic lymphocytic leukemia. The CDR3 sequence: CASSIRDRPTKQNIQYF. The DNA for the CDR3 is TGTGCCAGCAGCATCCGGGACAGGCCGACCAAGCAAAACATTCAGTACTTC.